A single sample gave rise to the 30 T cell receptor beta chains below, sequenced in a study of cytomegalovirus exposure and HLA in healthy donors. PCR was performed using 60 Vbeta and 13 Jbeta primers. Using immunoSEQ multiplex PCR, the repertoire was profiled, and TCRdb retains in-frame clones only, with some absent. The sample lists about 130,000 clones, around three quarters occurring once. The sequenced sample consisted of PBMCs. The source of these receptors is a woman aged 60-75 years in good health and CMV-seropositive.

The genes are TRBV28 and TRBJ1-2, with a weak D call TRBD1 (6 bases). The CDR3 is 12 residues long. The ends were cut back, 6 bases at V and 6 bases at J, with 11 bases in the middle. Per germline, CDR1 MDHEN and CDR2 SYDVKM. The CDR3 region is CASRRQVDGYTF. CDR3 in DNA: TGTGCCAGCAGGCGACAGGTAGATGGCTACACCTTC.

The V and J genes are TRBV7-2 and TRBJ2-1, with TRBD2 as a possible D gene (6 bases). The CDR3 is 13 amino acids. From germline, CDR1 is SGHTA and CDR2 FQGNSA. V dropped 5 bases and J dropped 8 bases, with 13 bases sitting between them. The CDR3 protein is CASSPPGLDEQFF. The CDR3 DNA sequence: TGTGCCAGCAGCCCACCGGGACTCGATGAGCAGTTCTTC.

The rearrangement uses TRBV29-1 and TRBJ1-2, with D hard to call. The germline V and J ends were trimmed by 7 bases and 6 bases, with 21 bases remaining between them. Germline-derived CDR1 and CDR2 are SQVTM and ANQGSEA. This CDR3 has 14 amino acids. The CDR3 reads CSALILFAGDGYTF. CDR3 nucleotides: TGCAGCGCCCTTATATTATTCGCAGGCGATGGCTACACCTTC.

This sequence joins TRBV7-9 and TRBJ2-2, with 8 nucleotides matching TRBD1. The germline gives CDR1 SEHNR, CDR2 FQNEAQ (reference sequence). This CDR3 spans 16 amino acids. With 5 bases clipped from V and 4 bases from J, the junction kept 9 bases outside the gene matches. CDR3 coding DNA: TGTGCCAGCAGCCCTCCGGGACAGGCTAGCACCGGGGAGCTGTTTTTT. Protein sequence: CASSPPGQASTGELFF.

This clone occurred once. The CDR3 spells CASSVAPGEGNTIYF. In nucleotides, the CDR3 is TGTGCCAGCAGCGTAGCCCCCGGGGAGGGAAACACCATATATTTT. The chain recombines TRBV9 with TRBJ1-3; D remains unclear. CDR3 length: 15 amino acids. The V gene's germline CDR1 is SGDLS and CDR2 YYNGEE. V gave up 0 bases and J gave up 4 bases, with 11 bases separating them.

This chain uses TRBV18 with TRBJ2-1; 13 positions agree with TRBD2. Per germline, CDR1 KGHSH and CDR2 LQKENI. The CDR3 has 15 residues. The ends lost 5 bases at V and 8 bases at J; junction bases unmatched: 6. CDR3 residues: CASSSGLAGVYEQFF. CDR3 bases: TGTGCCAGCTCATCTGGACTAGCGGGAGTGTATGAGCAGTTCTTC. Full variable domain (rest looked up from reference TRBV18 and TRBJ2-1): NAGVMQNPRHLVRRRGQEARLRCSPMKGHSHVYWYRQLPEEGLKFMVYLQKENIIDESGMPKERFSAEFPKEGPSILRIQQVVRGDSAAYFCASSSGLAGVYEQFFGPGTRLTVL.

There are a few counts of this clone. Written as DNA, the CDR3 is TGTGCCACCAGCAGGGGGACAGGGGAAGGCTACACCTTC. Translation: CATSRGTGEGYTF. The chain links TRBV15 to TRBJ1-2, with 10 bases that match TRBD1. V gave up 3 bases and J gave up 8 bases; unmatched junction bases: 3. CDR1 and CDR2 from the germline V gene are LNHNV and YYDKDF (reference sequence). The CDR3 has 13 residues.

The CDR3, as DNA: TGTGCCAGCAGTTCAGGGTCCCCTGGCTACACCTTC. It codes for CASSSGSPGYTF. The chain recombines TRBV6-5 with TRBJ1-2; a weak D match, TRBD1 (5 bases). This CDR3 is 12 amino acids long. Germline loops: CDR1 MNHEY, CDR2 SVGAGI. Trimming left V 4 bases short and J 7 bases short, with 10 bases between.

This chain connects TRBV28 to TRBJ2-3, with D possibly TRBD2 on 5 matching bases. The germline V and J ends were trimmed by 3 bases and 0 bases, with 10 bases remaining between them. The germline gives CDR1 MDHEN, CDR2 SYDVKM. The length of the CDR3 is 15 residues. CDR3 residues: CASSLIVASTDTQYF. CDR3 sequence (DNA): TGTGCCAGCAGTTTGATTGTAGCGAGCACAGATACGCAGTATTTT.

This chain uses TRBV25-1 with TRBJ2-3; 8 bases match TRBD2. This CDR3 comprises 15 residues. Germline values: CDR1 MGHDK, CDR2 SYGVNS. After removal of 4 bases from V and 3 bases from J, the junction contained 6 bases not matched to a gene. The CDR3 nucleotides are TGTGCCAGCAGTGCGGGGGGGCCGAAGACAGATACGCAGTATTTT. Its translation is CASSAGGPKTDTQYF.

J is TRBJ2-3 and V is TRBV5-1, with TRBD2 identical over 7 bases. With V trimmed by 0 bases and J by 7 bases, 26 bases remained unmatched. Germline CDR1 and CDR2: SGHRS and YFSETQ. The CDR3 sequence is 21 residues long. CDR3 in DNA: TGCGCCAGCAGCTTGGATTCGTCGGCTAGCGGACCCGGCAGGCGAGTGTATACGCAGTATTTT. This translates into CASSLDSSASGPGRRVYTQYF.

The chain employs TRBV28 and TRBJ2-7, with TRBD2 identical over 12 bases. Looked up from germline, CDR1 is MDHEN and CDR2 is SYDVKM. V lost 7 bases, J lost 9 bases, and 16 bases stayed unmatched. The length of the CDR3 is 16 residues. The CDR3 sequence is CASISPGLAGSPVQYF. The CDR3, as DNA: TGTGCCAGCATTTCCCCAGGACTAGCGGGATCCCCCGTGCAGTACTTC.

The chain couples TRBV6-1 to TRBJ2-3; 7 bases are a match to TRBD2. CDR3 length: 14 amino acids. V trimming: 2 bases; J trimming: 3 bases; junction bases outside the gene matches: 2. Germline V lookup: CDR1 MNHNS, CDR2 SASEGT. In DNA form, the CDR3 reads TGTGCCAGCAGTGAACGGGGGGAAACAGATACGCAGTATTTT. Translated: CASSERGETDTQYF.

This clone was seen a few times. The chain joins TRBV6-6 to TRBJ2-1; weak D call: TRBD1 (5 bases). The germline gives CDR1 MNHNY, CDR2 SVGAGI (reference sequence). V lost 4 bases and J lost 5, with 12 bases in between. The CDR3 runs to 14 residues. CDR3 sequence: CASSSLGADNEQFF. CDR3 sequence (DNA): TGTGCCAGCAGTTCCCTTGGGGCAGACAATGAGCAGTTCTTC.

The genes are TRBV27 and TRBJ1-4, with D perhaps matching TRBD1 (6 bases). The CDR3 contains 14 residues. Germline CDR1 MNHEY, CDR2 SMNVEV (reference sequence). Trimming stripped 4 bases from V and 8 bases from J, with 14 bases between. The DNA for the CDR3 is TGTGCCAGCAGTTCCCCAGGGGTACTCGAAAAACTGTTTTTT. Its protein is CASSSPGVLEKLFF.

In DNA, the CDR3 is TGCGCCAGCAGCCCGGACGGGACAGGTCTTGAAGCTTTCTTT. This translates into CASSPDGTGLEAFF. This chain uses TRBV5-1 with TRBJ1-1; the match to TRBD1 covers 8 bases. V was clipped by 4 bases and J by 7 bases; unmatched bases: 9. Germline CDR1 and CDR2: SGHRS and YFSETQ. This CDR3 is 14 amino acids long.

This rearrangement joins TRBV6-1 to TRBJ2-1; a possible D gene is TRBD2 (6 bases). Germline CDR1 MNHNS, CDR2 SASEGT. V was cut by 7 bases and J by 2 bases, with 12 bases left in between. CDR3 length: 14 residues. CDR3 DNA: TGTGCCAGCATTAGCGGATTCCCCTACAATGAGCAGTTCTTC. It translates to CASISGFPYNEQFF.

The chain employs TRBV15 and TRBJ2-2; tentative D call: TRBD2 (6 bases). V was clipped by 6 bases and J by 4 bases, with 15 bases between them. The germline V gene has CDR1 LNHNV and CDR2 YYDKDF (reference sequence). The CDR3 has 15 amino acids. The CDR3 sequence is CATRISGEGTGELFF. CDR3 bases: TGTGCCACCAGAATCTCGGGAGAGGGCACCGGGGAGCTGTTTTTT. The whole variable domain, remainder taken from reference TRBV15 and TRBJ2-2, is DAMVIQNPRYQVTQFGKPVTLSCSQTLNHNVMYWYQQKSSQAPKLLFHYYDKDFNNEADTPDNFQSRRPNTSFCFLDIRSPGLGDTAMYLCATRISGEGTGELFFGEGSRLTVL.

This chain connects TRBV6-1 to TRBJ2-7; 9 bases are shared with TRBD1. Losses at the gene ends were 6 bases for V and 9 bases for J; bases not matched to a gene: 9. This CDR3 has 13 amino acids. Germline loops: CDR1 MNHNS, CDR2 SASEGT. In DNA, the CDR3 is TGTGCCAGCAGCCTAGGGACAGGGTGGGTGCAGTACTTC. Protein product: CASSLGTGWVQYF.

This chain joins TRBV2 and TRBJ1-2, with TRBD1 matching over 8 bases. CDR1 SNHLY and CDR2 FYNNEI come from the germline V gene. The CDR3 runs to 13 residues. V was pared by 11 bases and J by 3 bases, with 8 bases of the junction left unmatched. CDR3 sequence (DNA): TGTGCCGCAAGCAGGGGGCTGGACTATGGCTACACCTTC. It is translated as CAASRGLDYGYTF.

The genes are TRBV6-6 and TRBJ2-7, with D unresolved. This CDR3 has 12 amino acids. The V end lost 6 bases, the J end lost 2 bases, and 8 bases lay between the germline ends. Germline-derived CDR1 and CDR2 are MNHNY and SVGAGI (reference sequence). Written as DNA, the CDR3 is TGTGCCAGCAGCGGTAATGCCTACGAGCAGTACTTC. As protein: CASSGNAYEQYF.

This sequence joins TRBV25-1 and TRBJ2-2; a possible D gene is TRBD1 (6 bases). From germline, CDR1 is MGHDK and CDR2 SYGVNS. The CDR3 contains 14 residues. V was cut by 6 bases and J by 1 base, with 9 bases left in between. The CDR3 here is CASRGHLNTGELFF. Here the CDR3 DNA reads TGTGCCAGCAGGGGACATCTGAACACCGGGGAGCTGTTTTTT.

J is TRBJ1-2 and V is TRBV5-8; maybe TRBD1 (6 bases). CDR1 and CDR2 (germline): SGHTS, YDEGEE. This CDR3 region has 15 residues. Trimming left V 4 bases short and J 7 bases short, with 20 bases between. CDR3 in DNA: TGTGCCAGCAGCCCCGGACAGAGAACGGGAGGTGGCTACACCTTC. It yields the protein CASSPGQRTGGGYTF.

This rearrangement joins TRBV28 to TRBJ2-1, with 8 bases matching TRBD2. The V gene's germline CDR1 is MDHEN and CDR2 SYDVKM. With 6 bases clipped from V and 9 bases from J, the junction kept 10 bases outside the gene matches. CDR3 length: 14 amino acids. CDR3 region: CASSPLAGGGEQFF. CDR3 coding DNA: TGTGCCAGCAGCCCACTCGCGGGAGGAGGTGAGCAGTTCTTC. The full variable domain, its missing parts supplied by reference TRBV28 and TRBJ2-1, is DVKVTQSSRYLVKRTGEKVFLECVQDMDHENMFWYRQDPGLGLRLIYFSYDVKMKEKGDIPEGYSVSREKKERFSLILESASTNQTSMYLCASSPLAGGGEQFFGPGTRLTVL.

The chain employs TRBV5-4 and TRBJ2-3, with D possibly being TRBD2 (5 bases). CDR3 length equals 14 residues. The V gene lost 4 bases and the J gene lost 5 bases, with 14 bases spanning the gap. CDR1 SGHNT and CDR2 YYREEE come from the germline V gene (reference sequence). CDR3 residues: CASSPGAEVDTQYF. The CDR3 bases are TGTGCCAGCAGCCCTGGAGCGGAGGTAGATACGCAGTATTTT.

The gene calls are TRBV18 and TRBJ2-5; possibly TRBD1 for D (5 bases). Germline V lookup: CDR1 KGHSH, CDR2 LQKENI. V was cut by 2 bases and J by 5 bases, with 12 bases left in between. The CDR3 covers 14 residues. CDR3 sequence reads: CASSPWGRTETQYF. The CDR3 nucleotides read TGTGCCAGCTCACCATGGGGCAGAACCGAGACCCAGTACTTC. Full variable domain (remainder filled in from reference TRBV18 and TRBJ2-5): NAGVMQNPRHLVRRRGQEARLRCSPMKGHSHVYWYRQLPEEGLKFMVYLQKENIIDESGMPKERFSAEFPKEGPSILRIQQVVRGDSAAYFCASSPWGRTETQYFGPGTRLLVL.

J is TRBJ1-5 and V is TRBV18, with D tentatively TRBD1 (6 bases). Germline V gene sequence: CDR1 KGHSH, CDR2 LQKENI. V was trimmed by 4 bases and J by 4 bases, leaving 11 bases between them. CDR3 size: 14 residues. CDR3 bases: TGTGCCAGCTCACGGGGGGGCCTGAATCAGCCCCAGCATTTT. Amino acids: CASSRGGLNQPQHF.

This chain joins TRBV28 and TRBJ2-7, with no clear D. Per the germline V gene, CDR1 is MDHEN and CDR2 is SYDVKM. V was pared by 5 bases and J by 2 bases, with 10 bases between. The CDR3 covers 13 residues. CDR3 sequence (DNA): TGTGCCAGCAGTCGTCTACTCCCCTACGAGCAGTACTTC. This sequence encodes CASSRLLPYEQYF.

The chain recombines TRBV6-5 with TRBJ2-1, with 14 bases identical to TRBD2. V dropped 4 bases and J dropped 8; count of bases not matched to a gene: 4. Per germline, CDR1 MNHEY and CDR2 SVGAGI. The CDR3 is 15 residues long. The CDR3 here is CASSSGTSGSYEQFF. DNA for the CDR3: TGTGCCAGCAGTTCCGGGACTAGCGGGAGTTATGAGCAGTTCTTC.

V is TRBV27 and J is TRBJ1-2; weak D call: TRBD1 (6 bases). V shed 8 bases and J shed 2 bases, with 18 bases lying between them. CDR3 length: 15 amino acids. Germline V gene data show CDR1 as MNHEY and CDR2 as SMNVEV (reference sequence). This chain's CDR3 is CASGLNREANYGYTF. In DNA, the CDR3 is TGTGCCAGCGGGTTAAACAGGGAAGCGAACTATGGCTACACCTTC.